A selection of T cell receptor beta chains follows, all from one sample in a study of cytotoxic CD8 clonotypes in ibrutinib-treated CLL. Libraries were prepared by immunoSEQ multiplex PCR; TCRdb keeps only in-frame clonotypes and omits some of them. Here the sample spans some 200,000 clones, about 75% being singletons. The sequences come from PBMCs, collected after 12 months of ibrutinib treatment. The origin of the receptors is a human donor with chronic lymphocytic leukemia. Both conserved end residues are part of each CDR3. The D gene is left open where the match is weak. Clone size appears in some rows only: once, few, many, or a class for an expanded clone.

V	length	J	size	D	DNA	CDR3
TRBV6-1	15	TRBJ2-7	once	-	TGTGCCAGCAGAGGCGGGACTTCCCACTCCTACGAGCAGTACTTC	CASRGGTSHSYEQYF
TRBV15	15	TRBJ2-5	-	-	TGTGCCACCAGCAGAGACAGGGGCCTGGGGGAGACCCAGTACTTC	CATSRDRGLGETQYF
TRBV11-1	14	TRBJ1-1	-	-	TGTGCCAGCAGCGGGGGGGCGGCGAACACTGAAGCTTTCTTT	CASSGGAANTEAFF
TRBV2	12	TRBJ2-7	-	-	TGTGCCAGTAGCCTATCAAGCTACGAGCAGTACTTC	CASSLSSYEQYF
TRBV11-3	14	TRBJ2-1	-	-	TGTGCCAGCAGCTTAGCTAGGGGGACAAATGAGCAGTTCTTC	CASSLARGTNEQFF
TRBV27	15	TRBJ1-2	-	-	TGTGCCAGCAGTCCTCAGGCAGCCCTGGCTAGGGGCTACACCTTC	CASSPQAALARGYTF
TRBV7-2	15	TRBJ1-1	few	-	TGTGCCAGCAGCCGCGCCCCCAGATCGAACACTGAAGCTTTCTTT	CASSRAPRSNTEAFF
TRBV7-2	14	TRBJ2-3	-	-	TGTGCCAGCAGCCCGTACTCGATCGGAGATACGCAGTATTTT	CASSPYSIGDTQYF
TRBV30	13	TRBJ1-5	-	-	TGTGCCTGGAACAACGGGGGTGACCAGCCCCAGCATTTT	CAWNNGGDQPQHF
TRBV11-2	13	TRBJ1-5	-	-	TGTGCCAGCAGCTTCCAGGGCAATCAGCCCCAGCATTTT	CASSFQGNQPQHF
TRBV21-1	12	TRBJ1-4	-	-	TGTGCCAGCATGGGTTCTATTGAAAAACTGTTTTTT	CASMGSIEKLFF
TRBV18	14	TRBJ2-5	-	-	TGTGCCAGCTCAGGTGCCAGGGCGCAAGAGACCCAGTACTTC	CASSGARAQETQYF
TRBV5-4	14	TRBJ2-5	once	-	TGTGCCAGCAGCTTGACGATACCCCCAGAGACCCAGTACTTC	CASSLTIPPETQYF
TRBV7-2	15	TRBJ2-7	-	-	TGTGCCAGCAGCTCAAGGGGGGATGTCTACTACGAGCAGTACTTC	CASSSRGDVYYEQYF
TRBV18	13	TRBJ2-2	-	TRBD1	TGTGCCAGCTCACAGGACAGGACTGGCGAGCTGTTTTTT	CASSQDRTGELFF
TRBV19	12	TRBJ2-3	-	TRBD2	TGTGGAACGGCGGGAGACACAGATACGCAGTATTTT	CGTAGDTDTQYF
TRBV29-1	13	TRBJ1-5	-	TRBD1	TGCAGCACGGGGACAGGGTTCAATCAGCCCCAGCATTTT	CSTGTGFNQPQHF
TRBV30	14	TRBJ1-3	once	-	TGTGCCTGGAGTGTATTACAGCCTGAAAACACCATATATTTT	CAWSVLQPENTIYF
TRBV28	14	TRBJ1-5	few	-	TGTGCCAGCAGTTTTCTCAGGGACAATCAGCCCCAGCATTTT	CASSFLRDNQPQHF
TRBV5-1	13	TRBJ1-4	once	-	TGCGCCAGCAGCTTGTCCATCGGGGAAAAACTGTTTTTT	CASSLSIGEKLFF
TRBV15	15	TRBJ2-7	-	TRBD1	TGTGCCACCGGGGACACTGGACAGGGGGCTGTCGAGCAGTACTTC	CATGDTGQGAVEQYF
TRBV18	16	TRBJ1-4	-	TRBD1	TGTGCCAGCTCACCCACTATGACAGGGAGCCTCGAAAAACTGTTTTTT	CASSPTMTGSLEKLFF
TRBV5-1	16	TRBJ2-5	-	-	TGCGCCAGCAGCTTGGGCACCTCCAGTGTCCAAGAGACCCAGTACTTC	CASSLGTSSVQETQYF
TRBV5-8	13	TRBJ2-7	-	-	TGTGCCAGCAGCGGCGACAGCCACTACGAGCAGTACTTC	CASSGDSHYEQYF
TRBV5-1	18	TRBJ2-3	-	-	TGCGCCAGCAGCCCACCCGGGACGCGGGGGCTTGGCACAGATACGCAGTATTTT	CASSPPGTRGLGTDTQYF
TRBV28	13	TRBJ2-7	-	-	TGTGCCAGCAGTCCACGACAGTCCTACGAGCAGTACTTC	CASSPRQSYEQYF
TRBV7-9	16	TRBJ1-4	once	-	TGTGCCAGCAGCTTTATGAAGACAGAAACTAATGAAAAACTGTTTTTT	CASSFMKTETNEKLFF
TRBV18	15	TRBJ1-2	-	-	TGTGCCAGCTCACCGGCCGGGGGCGATGCGAGGGGCTACACCTTC	CASSPAGGDARGYTF
TRBV6-5	12	TRBJ2-7	-	-	TGTGCCAGCAGTGAAGGTTACTACGAGCAGTACTTC	CASSEGYYEQYF
TRBV2	15	TRBJ2-3	once	TRBD1	TGTGCCAGCAGCGAAGATGGGACAGTCGCAGATACGCAGTATTTT	CASSEDGTVADTQYF
TRBV7-9	14	TRBJ1-3	-	-	TGTGCCAGCAGCTTACGGAGCTCTGGAAACACCATATATTTT	CASSLRSSGNTIYF
TRBV9	15	TRBJ2-1	few	TRBD2	TGTGCCAGCAGCGTAGAAGCGGGGGGGTTCAATGAGCAGTTCTTC	CASSVEAGGFNEQFF
TRBV11-2	16	TRBJ1-4	-	-	TGTGCCAGCAGCTCACCCCCGGGGGGTCCTAATGAAAAACTGTTTTTT	CASSSPPGGPNEKLFF
TRBV7-6	13	TRBJ1-1	-	TRBD1	TGTGCCACCGGGACAGGGGCGAACACTGAAGCTTTCTTT	CATGTGANTEAFF
TRBV19	13	TRBJ1-5	-	-	TGTGCCAGTGGTATAGGTAGCAATCAGCCCCAGCATTTT	CASGIGSNQPQHF
TRBV6-6	16	TRBJ1-5	once	-	TGTGCCAGCAGACCCAACAGGGACTATAGCAATCAGCCCCAGCATTTT	CASRPNRDYSNQPQHF
TRBV30	13	TRBJ1-2	few	-	TGTGCCTGGATGATGGGGTCTGACTATGGCTACACCTTC	CAWMMGSDYGYTF
TRBV2	14	TRBJ2-7	-	TRBD1	TGTGCCAGCAGGGCGGACAGGGACTCCTACGAGCAGTACTTC	CASRADRDSYEQYF
TRBV6-1	13	TRBJ2-7	-	TRBD1	TGTGCCAGCAGCCGACAGGGCATCCACGAGCAGTACTTC	CASSRQGIHEQYF
TRBV28	14	TRBJ2-7	-	TRBD1	TGTGCCAGCAGGGGGATAGGACAGGGCCACGAGCAGTACTTC	CASRGIGQGHEQYF
TRBV30	15	TRBJ1-3	-	-	TGTGCCTGGGGTCGACAGACCCGTTTGCGAAACACCATATATTTT	CAWGRQTRLRNTIYF
TRBV30	16	TRBJ1-6	-	-	TGTGCCTGGAGATTAGCATTGTGGTCCCATAATTCACCCCTCCACTTT	CAWRLALWSHNSPLHF
TRBV7-9	15	TRBJ2-1	-	TRBD1	TGTGCCAGCAGCCCGCGGACAGGGGGCATGTATGAGCAGTTCTTC	CASSPRTGGMYEQFF
TRBV6-6	12	TRBJ2-1	few	-	TGTGCCAGCAGTTACTCGTCGAATGAGCAGTTCTTC	CASSYSSNEQFF
TRBV30	12	TRBJ2-7	-	-	TGTGCCTGGAGTCTCGGAATCCACGAGCAGTACTTC	CAWSLGIHEQYF
TRBV28	13	TRBJ1-2	-	TRBD1	TGTGCCACCCGGGACAGGGGGCACTATGGCTACACCTTC	CATRDRGHYGYTF
TRBV27	14	TRBJ1-2	-	TRBD1	TGTGCCAGCAGACGACAGGGGGTTAACTATGGCTACACCTTC	CASRRQGVNYGYTF
TRBV28	16	TRBJ2-5	-	-	TGTGCCAGCAGTTTACGGGGGTTTGGGGCCCAAGAGACCCAGTACTTC	CASSLRGFGAQETQYF
TRBV7-2	15	TRBJ2-7	-	TRBD2	TGTGCCAGCAGCTTAGGGTATAGAGCGGGAGACGAGCAGTACTTC	CASSLGYRAGDEQYF
TRBV7-2	17	TRBJ1-6	-	TRBD1	TGTGCCAGCAGCTTAGCGCGGACAGGGGCCTATAATTCACCCCTCCACTTT	CASSLARTGAYNSPLHF
TRBV9	14	TRBJ1-3	-	-	TGTGCCAGCAGCCCGAGCGGGATGGGCCACACCATATATTTT	CASSPSGMGHTIYF
TRBV7-3	13	TRBJ2-1	-	-	TGTGCCAGCAGCCCCTCCCCGAGGCATGAGCAGTTCTTC	CASSPSPRHEQFF
TRBV11-2	17	TRBJ1-2	-	TRBD1	TGTGCCAGCAGCTTTAGGCCGGGACAGGGGGAGAACTATGGCTACACCTTC	CASSFRPGQGENYGYTF
TRBV28	12	TRBJ1-2	-	TRBD1	TGTGCCAGCATTGAGGGGGCGTATGGCTACACCTTC	CASIEGAYGYTF
TRBV28	15	TRBJ2-3	-	-	TGTGCCAGCAGGGGGGAAGGAAGGGGGACAGATACGCAGTATTTT	CASRGEGRGTDTQYF
TRBV13	15	TRBJ2-5	-	TRBD2	TGTGCCAGCAGCTTAAGAGGGGACTATAAAGAGACCCAGTACTTC	CASSLRGDYKETQYF
TRBV19	15	TRBJ2-1	-	-	TGTGCCAGTAGTATAGTGCTAGACGATTACAATGAGCAGTTCTTC	CASSIVLDDYNEQFF
TRBV29-1	15	TRBJ1-1	few	TRBD1	TGCAGCGTCGACAGGGGGCAAAGGGGGTACACTGAAGCTTTCTTT	CSVDRGQRGYTEAFF
TRBV19	15	TRBJ1-5	few	TRBD1	TGTGCCAGTAGTATACAGGCAGGGGGAAGGCAGCCCCAGCATTTT	CASSIQAGGRQPQHF
TRBV25-1	14	TRBJ1-2	once	-	TGTGCCAGCAGTGAATATTCGTACGGACAGCTCTACACCTTC	CASSEYSYGQLYTF